This T cell receptor beta chain was recorded in a study of CD4 T cells in relation to SARS-CoV-2 and coronaviruses. Study-level information: After roughly 11 days of antigen culture, PBMC TCR beta CDR3s were sequenced.

Naive and memory CD4+ T cells were cultured with CEF, then survey-sequenced. The assay was immunoSEQ multiplex PCR, and TCRdb's table has in-frame clones only and misses some. The table shows 38,000 or so clones, with roughly 82% occurring only once. Cryopreserved PBMCs were CD4-enriched, then split into naive and memory cells. Comment on this clone: Its antigen remains unknown.

The germline V gene encodes CDR1 MNHEY and CDR2 SVGEGT. The V and J ends lost 6 bases and 3 bases, in that order; junction bases with no gene match: 12. The CDR3 totals 16 residues. The gene calls are TRBV6-2 or TRBV6-3 and TRBJ1-2; 8 bases agree with TRBD1. The clonotype originates from an adult with COVID-19. Sample: memory CD4+ T cells from PBMCs, cultured in vitro. The CDR3 here is CASSSTGQTGDYGYTF. Written as DNA, the CDR3 is TGTGCCAGCAGCTCGACCGGTCAGACAGGGGACTATGGCTACACCTTC.